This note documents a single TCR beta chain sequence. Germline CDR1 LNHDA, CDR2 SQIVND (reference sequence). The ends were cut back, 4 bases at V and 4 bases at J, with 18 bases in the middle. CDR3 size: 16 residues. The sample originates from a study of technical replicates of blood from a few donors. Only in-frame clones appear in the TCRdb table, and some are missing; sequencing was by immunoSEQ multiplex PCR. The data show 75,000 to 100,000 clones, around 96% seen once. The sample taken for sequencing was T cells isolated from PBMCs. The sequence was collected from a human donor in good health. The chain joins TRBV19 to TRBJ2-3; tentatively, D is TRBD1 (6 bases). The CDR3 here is CASSTYRDLLADTQYF. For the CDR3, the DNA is TGTGCCAGTAGTACATACAGGGATTTACTAGCAGATACGCAGTATTTT.